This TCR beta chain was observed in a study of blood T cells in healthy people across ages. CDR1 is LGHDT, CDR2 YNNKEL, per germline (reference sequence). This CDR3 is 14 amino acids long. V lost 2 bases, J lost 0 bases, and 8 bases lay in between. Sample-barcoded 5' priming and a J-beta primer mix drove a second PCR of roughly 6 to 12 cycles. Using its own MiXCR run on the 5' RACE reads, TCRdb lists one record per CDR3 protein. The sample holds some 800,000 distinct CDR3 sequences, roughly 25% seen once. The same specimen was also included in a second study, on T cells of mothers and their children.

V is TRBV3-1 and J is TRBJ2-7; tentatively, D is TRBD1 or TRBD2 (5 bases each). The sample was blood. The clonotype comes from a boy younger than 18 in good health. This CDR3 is CASSQRDRSYEQYF. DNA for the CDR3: TGTGCCAGCAGCCAACGGGACCGCTCCTACGAGCAGTACTTC.